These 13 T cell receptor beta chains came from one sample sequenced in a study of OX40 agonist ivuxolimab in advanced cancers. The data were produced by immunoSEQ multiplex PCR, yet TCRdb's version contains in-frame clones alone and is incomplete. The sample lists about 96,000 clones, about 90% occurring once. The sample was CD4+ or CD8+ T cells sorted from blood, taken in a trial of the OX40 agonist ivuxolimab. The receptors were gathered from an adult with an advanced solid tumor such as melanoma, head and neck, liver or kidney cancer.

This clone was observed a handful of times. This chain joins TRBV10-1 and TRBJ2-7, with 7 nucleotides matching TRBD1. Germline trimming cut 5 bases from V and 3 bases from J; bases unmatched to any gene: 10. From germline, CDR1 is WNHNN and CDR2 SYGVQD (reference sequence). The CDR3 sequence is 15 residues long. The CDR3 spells CASSKTGTENYEQYF. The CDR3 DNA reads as TGCGCCAGCAGTAAAACCGGGACAGAAAACTACGAGCAGTACTTC.

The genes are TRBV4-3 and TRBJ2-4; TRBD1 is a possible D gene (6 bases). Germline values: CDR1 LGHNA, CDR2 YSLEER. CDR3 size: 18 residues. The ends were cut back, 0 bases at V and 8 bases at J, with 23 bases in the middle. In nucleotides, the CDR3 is TGCGCCAGCAGCCAAGATGGTCGGCAGGGGCCCCCAAAGGACATTCAGTACTTC. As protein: CASSQDGRQGPPKDIQYF.

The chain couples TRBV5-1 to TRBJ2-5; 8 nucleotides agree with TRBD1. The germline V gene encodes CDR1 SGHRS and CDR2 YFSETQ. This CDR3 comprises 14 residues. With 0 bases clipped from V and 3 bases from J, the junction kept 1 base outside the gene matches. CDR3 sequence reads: CASSLAGGKETQYF. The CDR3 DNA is TGCGCCAGCAGCTTGGCAGGGGGCAAAGAGACCCAGTACTTC.

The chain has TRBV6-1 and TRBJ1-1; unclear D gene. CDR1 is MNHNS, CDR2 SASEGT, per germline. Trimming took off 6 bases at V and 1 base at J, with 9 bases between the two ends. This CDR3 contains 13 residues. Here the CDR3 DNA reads TGTGCCAGCAGATTTGGGGAGAACACTGAAGCTTTCTTT. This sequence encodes CASRFGENTEAFF.

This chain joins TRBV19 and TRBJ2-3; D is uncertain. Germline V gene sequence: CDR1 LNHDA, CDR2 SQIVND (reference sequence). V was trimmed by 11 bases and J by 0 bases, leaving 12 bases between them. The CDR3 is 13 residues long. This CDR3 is CASLTRSTDTQYF. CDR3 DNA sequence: TGTGCCTCCTTAACCCGGAGCACAGATACGCAGTATTTT.

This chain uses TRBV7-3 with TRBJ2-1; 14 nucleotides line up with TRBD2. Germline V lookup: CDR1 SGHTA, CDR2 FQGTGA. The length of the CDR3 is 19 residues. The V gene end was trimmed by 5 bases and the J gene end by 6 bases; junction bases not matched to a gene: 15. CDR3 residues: CASSPWGTSGSTGGNEQFF. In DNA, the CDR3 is TGTGCCAGCAGCCCATGGGGGACTAGCGGGAGTACCGGAGGCAATGAGCAGTTCTTC.

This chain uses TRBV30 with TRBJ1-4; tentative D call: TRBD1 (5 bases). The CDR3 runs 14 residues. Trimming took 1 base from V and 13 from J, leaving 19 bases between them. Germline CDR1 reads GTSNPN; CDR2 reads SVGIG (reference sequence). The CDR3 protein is CAWSGGGVGGILFF. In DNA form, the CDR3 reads TGTGCCTGGAGTGGCGGGGGAGTCGGCGGTATACTGTTTTTT.

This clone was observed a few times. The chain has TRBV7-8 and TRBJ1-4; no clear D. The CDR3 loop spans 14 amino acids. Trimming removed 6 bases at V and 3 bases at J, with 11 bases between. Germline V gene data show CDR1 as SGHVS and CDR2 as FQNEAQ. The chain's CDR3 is CASSPDEANEKLFF. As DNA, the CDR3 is TGTGCCAGCAGTCCCGACGAAGCTAATGAAAAACTGTTTTTT.

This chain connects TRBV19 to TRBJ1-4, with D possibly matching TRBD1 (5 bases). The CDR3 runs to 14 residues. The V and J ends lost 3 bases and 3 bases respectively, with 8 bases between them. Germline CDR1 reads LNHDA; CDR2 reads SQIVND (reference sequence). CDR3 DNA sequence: TGTGCCAGTAGTATGGGGCAGGCTAATGAAAAACTGTTTTTT. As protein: CASSMGQANEKLFF.

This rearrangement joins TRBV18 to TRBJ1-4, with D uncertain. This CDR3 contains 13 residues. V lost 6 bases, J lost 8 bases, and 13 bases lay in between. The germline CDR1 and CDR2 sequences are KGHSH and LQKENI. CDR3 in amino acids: CASSPDGGEKLFF. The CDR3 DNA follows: TGTGCCAGCTCCCCGGACGGTGGGGAAAAACTGTTTTTT.

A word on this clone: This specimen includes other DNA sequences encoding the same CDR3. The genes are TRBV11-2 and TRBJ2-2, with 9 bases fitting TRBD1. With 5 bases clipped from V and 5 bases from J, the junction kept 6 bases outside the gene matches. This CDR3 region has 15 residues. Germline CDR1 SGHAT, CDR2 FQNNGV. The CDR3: CASSMDRGGTGELFF. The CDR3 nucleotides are TGTGCCAGCAGCATGGACAGGGGTGGGACCGGGGAGCTGTTTTTT.

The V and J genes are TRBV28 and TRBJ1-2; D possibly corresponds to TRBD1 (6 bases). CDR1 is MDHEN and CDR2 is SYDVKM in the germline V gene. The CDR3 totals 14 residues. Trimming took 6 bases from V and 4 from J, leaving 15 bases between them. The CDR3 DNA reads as TGTGCCAGCAGCCAGGGGTCCTCAAGCTATGGCTACACCTTC. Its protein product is CASSQGSSSYGYTF.

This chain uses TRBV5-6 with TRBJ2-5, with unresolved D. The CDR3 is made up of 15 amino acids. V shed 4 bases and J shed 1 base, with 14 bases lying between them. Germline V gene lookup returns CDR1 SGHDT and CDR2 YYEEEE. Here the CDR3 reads CASSRIWPFQETQYF. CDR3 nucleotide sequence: TGTGCCAGCAGCCGGATTTGGCCTTTCCAAGAGACCCAGTACTTC.